What follows are 6 T cell receptor beta chains derived from one specimen sequenced in a study of blood T cell repertoires in COVID-19 (dated by TCRdb to the early 2020s). Receptors were amplified or captured by the immunoSEQ multiplex PCR assay. TCRdb obtained this table from immuneACCESS and retained in-frame rearrangements with V and J assigned. These tables miss some clones; where compared with another copy, unresolved V genes account for less than half of the shortfall, and the remainder is unexplained. The sample yields approximately 280,000 clones; around nine tenths were counted once. The ten top clones hold approximately 2.4% of the sample. The material sequenced was PBMCs or T cells enriched from blood (not recorded which). The source is a woman in her late teens or twenties who had recovered from COVID-19.

The J gene is TRBJ2-1, the V gene TRBV27; D perhaps matches TRBD2 (5 bases). Trimming stripped 0 bases from V and 6 bases from J, with 9 bases between. The germline V gene has CDR1 MNHEY and CDR2 SMNVEV (reference sequence). This CDR3 region has 14 residues. The CDR3 loop is CASSLSVGSNEQFF. The CDR3 DNA reads TGTGCCAGCAGTTTATCGGTAGGGAGCAATGAGCAGTTCTTC.

In its sample, this clone was seen once. The genes are TRBV28 and TRBJ2-2, with 10 bases that match TRBD1. The CDR3 has 17 amino acids. The ends lost 6 bases at V and 7 bases at J; junction bases unmatched: 14. Germline CDR1 MDHEN, CDR2 SYDVKM. The CDR3 loop is CASSLEWDRGVYGELFF. Written as DNA, the CDR3 is TGTGCCAGCAGCCTCGAGTGGGACAGGGGAGTTTACGGGGAGCTGTTTTTT. Variable domain in full (rest from reference TRBV28 and TRBJ2-2): DVKVTQSSRYLVKRTGEKVFLECVQDMDHENMFWYRQDPGLGLRLIYFSYDVKMKEKGDIPEGYSVSREKKERFSLILESASTNQTSMYLCASSLEWDRGVYGELFFGEGSRLTVL.

The genes are TRBV29-1 and TRBJ1-5, with D unresolved. Trimming cost V 0 bases and J 7 bases, with 10 bases left between them. Germline values: CDR1 SQVTM, CDR2 ANQGSEA. There are 13 residues in the CDR3. This CDR3 is CSVEEPGRQPQHF. The CDR3 DNA reads TGCAGCGTTGAAGAACCGGGTAGGCAGCCCCAGCATTTT.

In its sample, this clone was seen once. This rearrangement joins TRBV7-9 to TRBJ1-6; D gene uncertain. The CDR3 consists of 18 residues. Germline values: CDR1 SEHNR, CDR2 FQNEAQ (reference sequence). Deletions cut 5 bases from V and 2 bases from J, with 19 bases between. DNA for the CDR3: TGTGCCAGCAGCCCCCCGCCAGGATCGGCGACCTATAATTCACCCCTCCACTTT. Residues: CASSPPPGSATYNSPLHF.

The chain recombines TRBV30 with TRBJ1-4; the match to TRBD1 covers 9 bases. J was trimmed by 12 bases and V by 1 base; bases with no gene match: 6. The CDR3 sequence is 13 residues long. Germline CDR1 and CDR2: GTSNPN and SVGIG (reference sequence). The CDR3 coding sequence is TGTGCCTGGAGTGCGGGACAGGGCGTGGAACTGTTTTTT. It translates to CAWSAGQGVELFF. Looking up the rest from reference TRBV30 and TRBJ1-4 gives the full variable domain: SQTIHQWPATLVQPVGSPLSLECTVEGTSNPNLYWYRQAAGRGLQLLFYSVGIGQISSEVPQNLSASRPQDRQFILSSKKLLLSDSGFYLCAWSAGQGVELFFGSGTQLSVL.

This chain connects TRBV9 to TRBJ2-6, with TRBD2 matching over 7 bases. CDR1 is SGDLS, CDR2 YYNGEE, per germline. The length of the CDR3 is 20 residues. J gave up 0 bases and V 1 base, and 13 bases lay outside the gene matches. CDR3 in DNA: TGTGCCAGCAGCGTAAATGAAAGGTTAGCGGGTGACTCTGGGGCCAACGTCCTGACTTTC. Translation: CASSVNERLAGDSGANVLTF.